Listed below are T cell receptor beta chains from one sample, sequenced in a study of CD4 T cells in relation to SARS-CoV-2 and coronaviruses. Their recognized antigens are unknown. Produced via immunoSEQ multiplex PCR; TCRdb's table is partial and in-frame only. The repertoire has about 23,000 clones, about 80% of them found once; the top ten carry approximately 28%. The sequenced material came from CD4+ T cells from PBMCs, cultured in vitro. These receptors were collected from a human donor in good health. Both conserved end residues are trimmed from each CDR3. Fields, in order: CDR3 protein, J gene, V gene, D gene. The D gene is left open where the match is weak.

CDR3aa: ASSENGQGRGYT
j_gene: TRBJ1-2
v_gene: TRBV7-9
d_gene: TRBD1

CDR3aa: ASREGGEGYNEQF
j_gene: TRBJ2-1
v_gene: TRBV10-1
d_gene: NA

CDR3aa: ASSFINTQY
j_gene: TRBJ2-3
v_gene: TRBV19
d_gene: NA

CDR3aa: ATSPLAGDYNEQF
j_gene: TRBJ2-1
v_gene: TRBV19
d_gene: TRBD2

CDR3aa: ASSSRGGDTEAF
j_gene: TRBJ1-1
v_gene: TRBV11-2
d_gene: NA

CDR3aa: ASSRAGEYNEQF
j_gene: TRBJ2-1
v_gene: TRBV27
d_gene: NA

CDR3aa: ASSLHQASDEQY
j_gene: TRBJ2-7
v_gene: TRBV5-4
d_gene: NA

CDR3aa: ASRARIENTEAF
j_gene: TRBJ1-1
v_gene: TRBV6-4
d_gene: NA

CDR3aa: ATSRVDISNTEAF
j_gene: TRBJ1-1
v_gene: TRBV15
d_gene: NA

CDR3aa: ASSEYKSNYGYT
j_gene: TRBJ1-2
v_gene: TRBV10-2
d_gene: NA

CDR3aa: ALTGQSNNSPLH
j_gene: TRBJ1-6
v_gene: TRBV30
d_gene: NA

CDR3aa: ASSGAGGEKLF
j_gene: TRBJ1-4
v_gene: TRBV2
d_gene: TRBD1

CDR3aa: ASSLTGRAGFSFDTQY
j_gene: TRBJ2-3
v_gene: TRBV11-2
d_gene: NA

CDR3aa: ATSRVGAGAAGELF
j_gene: TRBJ2-2
v_gene: TRBV15
d_gene: TRBD2

CDR3aa: ATGLFSSGTGELF
j_gene: TRBJ2-2
v_gene: TRBV6-5
d_gene: NA

CDR3aa: ASSLAGTGVGANVLT
j_gene: TRBJ2-6
v_gene: TRBV7-3
d_gene: NA

CDR3aa: ASSLGGPTASQPQH
j_gene: TRBJ1-5
v_gene: TRBV5-4
d_gene: NA

CDR3aa: ASSPLRGLTDTQY
j_gene: TRBJ2-3
v_gene: TRBV7-2
d_gene: NA

CDR3aa: ASSLGDGRWTEAF
j_gene: TRBJ1-1
v_gene: TRBV5-6
d_gene: NA

CDR3aa: ASSLPVGAETQY
j_gene: TRBJ2-5
v_gene: TRBV5-1
d_gene: NA

CDR3aa: ASSPYQETQY
j_gene: TRBJ2-5
v_gene: TRBV5-1
d_gene: NA

CDR3aa: AKYQGNHEQY
j_gene: TRBJ2-7
v_gene: TRBV5-1
d_gene: NA

CDR3aa: ARSLNTEAF
j_gene: TRBJ1-1
v_gene: TRBV5-3
d_gene: NA

CDR3aa: ASSVVAQSYEQY
j_gene: TRBJ2-7
v_gene: TRBV9
d_gene: NA

CDR3aa: SASPPKETQY
j_gene: TRBJ2-5
v_gene: TRBV20-1
d_gene: NA

CDR3aa: ASSQGQALYEQY
j_gene: TRBJ2-7
v_gene: TRBV4-1
d_gene: NA

CDR3aa: ASSIAVGTSNEQF
j_gene: TRBJ2-1
v_gene: TRBV19
d_gene: TRBD2

CDR3aa: TSSQVMGDTQY
j_gene: TRBJ2-3
v_gene: TRBV1
d_gene: NA

CDR3aa: ASSLQGREGYT
j_gene: TRBJ1-2
v_gene: TRBV5-1
d_gene: TRBD1

CDR3aa: ATSRDSAPGTDTQY
j_gene: TRBJ2-3
v_gene: TRBV15
d_gene: NA

CDR3aa: ATSDPRQGALDTQY
j_gene: TRBJ2-3
v_gene: TRBV24-1
d_gene: TRBD1

CDR3aa: ASQIRGLF
j_gene: TRBJ1-4
v_gene: TRBV2
d_gene: NA

CDR3aa: ASSPLFTRTNTEAF
j_gene: TRBJ1-1
v_gene: TRBV5-1
d_gene: NA

CDR3aa: ASSPGGLVSEQF
j_gene: TRBJ2-1
v_gene: TRBV11-2
d_gene: TRBD2

CDR3aa: AWSPPGGWGYT
j_gene: TRBJ1-2
v_gene: TRBV30
d_gene: NA

CDR3aa: ANIAGTDAYEQY
j_gene: TRBJ2-7
v_gene: TRBV10-3
d_gene: TRBD1